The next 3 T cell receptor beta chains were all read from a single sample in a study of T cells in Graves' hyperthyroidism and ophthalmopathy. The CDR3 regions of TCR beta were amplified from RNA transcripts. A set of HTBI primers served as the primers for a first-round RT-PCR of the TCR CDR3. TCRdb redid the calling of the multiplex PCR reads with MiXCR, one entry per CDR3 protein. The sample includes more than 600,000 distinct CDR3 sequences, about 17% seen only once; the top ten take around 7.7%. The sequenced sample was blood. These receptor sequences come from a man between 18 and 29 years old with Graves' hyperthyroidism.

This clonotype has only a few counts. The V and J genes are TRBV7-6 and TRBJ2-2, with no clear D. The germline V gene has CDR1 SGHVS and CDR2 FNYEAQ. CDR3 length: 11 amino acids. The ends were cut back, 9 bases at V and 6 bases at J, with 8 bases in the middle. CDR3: CARLSAGELFF. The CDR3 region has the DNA TGTGCCAGGCTATCCGCCGGGGAGCTGTTTTTT.

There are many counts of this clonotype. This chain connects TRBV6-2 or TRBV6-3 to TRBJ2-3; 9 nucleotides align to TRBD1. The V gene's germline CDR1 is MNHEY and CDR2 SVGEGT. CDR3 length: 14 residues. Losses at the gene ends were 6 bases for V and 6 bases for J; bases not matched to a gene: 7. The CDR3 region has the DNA TGTGCCAGCAGCCGGACAGGGGTACGGGATACGCAGTATTTT. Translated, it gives CASSRTGVRDTQYF.

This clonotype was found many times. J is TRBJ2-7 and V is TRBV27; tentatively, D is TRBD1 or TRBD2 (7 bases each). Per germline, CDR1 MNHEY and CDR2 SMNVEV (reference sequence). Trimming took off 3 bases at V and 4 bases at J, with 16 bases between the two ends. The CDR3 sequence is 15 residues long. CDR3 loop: CASSFGRGGFYEQYF. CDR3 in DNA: TGTGCCAGCAGTTTTGGCAGGGGGGGATTTTACGAGCAGTACTTC.